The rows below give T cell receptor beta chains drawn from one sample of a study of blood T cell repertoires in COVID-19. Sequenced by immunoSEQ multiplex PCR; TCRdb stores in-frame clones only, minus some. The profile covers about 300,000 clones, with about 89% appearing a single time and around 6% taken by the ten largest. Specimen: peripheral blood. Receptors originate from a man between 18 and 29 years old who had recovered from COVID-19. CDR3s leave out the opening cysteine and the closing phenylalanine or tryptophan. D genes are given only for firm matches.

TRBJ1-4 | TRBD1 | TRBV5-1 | ASSLAGGYEKLF
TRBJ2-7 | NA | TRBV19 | ASSRTASTYEQY
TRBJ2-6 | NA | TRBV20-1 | SASSLGDSRSGANVLT
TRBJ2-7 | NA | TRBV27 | ASSLGFGGGYEQY
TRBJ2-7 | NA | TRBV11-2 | ASSAVQGSYEQY
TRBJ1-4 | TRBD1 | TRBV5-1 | ASSGRDRGRTNEKLF
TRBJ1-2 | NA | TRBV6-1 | ASSEGTSRDFYGYT
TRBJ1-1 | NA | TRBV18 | ASSRVNRGGYTEAF
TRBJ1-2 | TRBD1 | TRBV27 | ASSSPGGYGYT
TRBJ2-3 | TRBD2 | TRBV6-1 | ASSEGASGDTQY
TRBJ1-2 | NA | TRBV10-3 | AISVGGYGYT
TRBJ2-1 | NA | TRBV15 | ATSPWEDLGISEQF
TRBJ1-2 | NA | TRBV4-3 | ASSQAGANYGYT
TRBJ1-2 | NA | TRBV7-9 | ASSASGQGYYGYT
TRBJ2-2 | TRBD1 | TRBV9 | ASSPRTGLDGELF
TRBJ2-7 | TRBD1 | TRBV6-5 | ASSLTDRDSNEQY
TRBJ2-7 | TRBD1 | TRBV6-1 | ASSEPTGQGSDEQY
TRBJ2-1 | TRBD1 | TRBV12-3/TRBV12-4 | ASTARDRVF
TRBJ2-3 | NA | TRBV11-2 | ASSSSGGPRNTDTQY
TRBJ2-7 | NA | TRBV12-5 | ASGLAGGYEQY
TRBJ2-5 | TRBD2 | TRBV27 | ASSPMGQTSSQY
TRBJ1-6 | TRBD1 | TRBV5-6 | ATGTGTSNSPLH
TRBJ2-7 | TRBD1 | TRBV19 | ASRGTGVNEQY
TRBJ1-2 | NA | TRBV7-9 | ASSLGQQNYGYT
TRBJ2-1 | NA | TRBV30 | AWSVSPLADNEQF
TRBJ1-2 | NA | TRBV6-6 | ASSYSQGNYGYT
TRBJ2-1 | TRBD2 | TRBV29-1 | SVDAGREFYNEQF
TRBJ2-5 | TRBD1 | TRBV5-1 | ASSLARQGALQETQY
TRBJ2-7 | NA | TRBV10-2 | ASSTGASYEQY
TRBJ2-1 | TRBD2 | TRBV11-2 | ASSLERTSGLPGEQF
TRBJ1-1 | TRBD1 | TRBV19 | ASSRTGGSEAF
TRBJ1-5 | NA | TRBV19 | ASSIGGGFSNQPQH
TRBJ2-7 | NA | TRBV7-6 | ASSQGTGSYEQY
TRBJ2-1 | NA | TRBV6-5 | ASSPRYNEQF
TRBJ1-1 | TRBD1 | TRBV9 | ASSKGQGAGNTEAF
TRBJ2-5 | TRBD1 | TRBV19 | ASRIQGDETQY
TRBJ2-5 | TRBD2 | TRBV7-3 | ASSLGRTSGVRETQY